A selection of T cell receptor beta chains follows, all from one sample in a study of blood T cell repertoires in COVID-19. Clones were read by immunoSEQ multiplex PCR, and TCRdb kept only the in-frame ones, dropping some. The sample contains roughly 180,000 clones, approximately 86% of which appear only once. Sequencing was done on a sample of peripheral blood. The receptors come from a man between 18 and 29 years old with acute or convalescent COVID-19. Both conserved end residues are part of each CDR3. The D gene is left open where the match is weak. Clone size is not always given. Where it is, it says once, few, many or a class for expanded clones.

v_gene,abundance,j_gene,d_gene,CDR3nt,CDR3aa
TRBV4-1,NA,TRBJ2-3,TRBD1,TGCGCCAGCAGCCAAAGGACAGGGGGGAGCACAGATACGCAGTATTTT,CASSQRTGGSTDTQYF
TRBV27,NA,TRBJ2-7,TRBD1,TGTGCCAGCAGGGGACAGGGAATATTCTACGAGCAGTACTTC,CASRGQGIFYEQYF
TRBV24-1,NA,TRBJ2-1,NA,TGTGCCACCAGTGATCGGTGGCTAGCTGGAAATGAGCAGTTCTTC,CATSDRWLAGNEQFF
TRBV7-8,NA,TRBJ1-2,NA,TGTGCCAGCAGCTTACGGGAAGGAGATGGCTACACCTTC,CASSLREGDGYTF
TRBV7-2,NA,TRBJ1-2,NA,TGTGCCAGCAGCTTGGTCGGGTTTGGCTATGGCTACACCTTC,CASSLVGFGYGYTF
TRBV7-2,few,TRBJ1-6,NA,TGTGCCAGCAGCCCATGGCAGGGCCGAGTGAATTCACCCCTCCACTTT,CASSPWQGRVNSPLHF
TRBV5-1,NA,TRBJ2-2,TRBD1,TGCGCCAGCAGCTTCAGGGGGCGCTCCGGGGAGCTGTTTTTT,CASSFRGRSGELFF
TRBV27,NA,TRBJ1-1,NA,TGTGCCAGCAGGGCACGACAGGACTCAAAGACTGAAGCTTTCTTT,CASRARQDSKTEAFF
TRBV25-1,once,TRBJ1-2,TRBD1,TGTGCCAGCAGTAGGGGACAGGGCTATGGCTACACCTTC,CASSRGQGYGYTF
TRBV5-1,NA,TRBJ2-3,NA,TGCGCCAGCAGCTTTGTGGACAAATCCACAGATACGCAGTATTTT,CASSFVDKSTDTQYF
TRBV30,NA,TRBJ1-2,NA,TGTGCCTGGAGTGGCAGAGGAGGCGGCTATGGCTACACCTTC,CAWSGRGGGYGYTF
TRBV21-1,NA,TRBJ2-2,NA,TGTGCCAGCAGCAAAGTAAACAGGGGGCTTGGGACCGGGGAGCTGTTTTTT,CASSKVNRGLGTGELFF
TRBV6-6,NA,TRBJ2-6,NA,TGTGCCAGCTTCCCGGGTTCTGGGGCCAACGTCCTGACTTTC,CASFPGSGANVLTF
TRBV7-2,NA,TRBJ1-5,NA,TGTGCCAGCAGCCCCCGGGGCAATCAGCCCCAGCATTTT,CASSPRGNQPQHF
TRBV3-1/TRBV3-2,NA,TRBJ2-1,TRBD2,TGTGCCAGCAGCCAAGGTCGCGGGGGGGACTACAATGAGCAGTTCTTC,CASSQGRGGDYNEQFF
TRBV7-6,NA,TRBJ2-1,TRBD2,TGTGCCAGCAGCCCTCTCCCCGGGACTAGCGGGGGGAATGAGCAGTTCTTC,CASSPLPGTSGGNEQFF
TRBV5-8,NA,TRBJ2-4,TRBD2,TGTGCCAGCACCGGAGGACTAGCTCTCGCCAAAAACATTCAGTACTTC,CASTGGLALAKNIQYF
TRBV10-1,NA,TRBJ1-1,NA,TGCGCCAGCAGCAGACAGACAGCGAACACTGAAGCTTTCTTT,CASSRQTANTEAFF
TRBV5-6,NA,TRBJ2-2,NA,TGTGCCAGCAGCTTATACAGTGCGCCCGGGGAGCTGTTTTTT,CASSLYSAPGELFF
TRBV5-1,NA,TRBJ2-7,TRBD1,TGCGCCAGCAGCGAGGGACAGGGCTCCTACGAGCAGTACTTC,CASSEGQGSYEQYF
TRBV29-1,NA,TRBJ1-5,NA,TGCAGCGTGATGGACAGCAGCAATCAGCCCCAGCATTTT,CSVMDSSNQPQHF
TRBV3-1/TRBV3-2,once,TRBJ1-1,NA,TGTGCCAGCAGCCAAGTCGGGGGGACAAACACTGAAGCTTTCTTT,CASSQVGGTNTEAFF